The 12 T cell receptor beta chains below come from one sample, sequenced in a study of blood T cell repertoires in COVID-19. The protocol was immunoSEQ multiplex PCR, while the TCRdb copy is restricted to in-frame clones and leaves out a portion. In the table there are some 340,000 clones, roughly nine tenths of which are singletons. The specimen sequenced was PBMCs or T cells enriched from blood (not recorded which). The source of these receptors is a woman aged 25 to 39 who had been exposed to COVID-19.

This chain joins TRBV4-2 and TRBJ2-7; unclear D gene. The CDR3 consists of 15 residues. V gave up 1 base and J gave up 2 bases, with 12 bases separating them. CDR1 LGHNA and CDR2 YNFKEQ come from the germline V gene. The CDR3: CASSQVVARTYEQYF. The CDR3 DNA reads TGTGCCAGCAGCCAAGTAGTTGCCAGGACCTACGAGCAGTACTTC.

The count of this clone is one. The DNA of the CDR3 is TGTGCCAGCAGCCAGACAGGGAGCCAAGAGACCCAGTACTTC. Translating it yields CASSQTGSQETQYF. J is TRBJ2-5 and V is TRBV5-4; TRBD1 matches 7 bases. Germline V CDR1 and CDR2: SGHNT, YYREEE (reference sequence). The junction had 4 bases not matched to a gene; V was cut back by 4 bases and J by 1 base. This CDR3 spans 14 amino acids. The full variable domain, its missing parts supplied by reference TRBV5-4 and TRBJ2-5, is ETGVTQSPTHLIKTRGQQVTLRCSSQSGHNTVSWYQQALGQGPQFIFQYYREEENGRGNFPPRFSGLQFPNYSSELNVNALELDDSALYLCASSQTGSQETQYFGPGTRLLVL.

The chain links TRBV25-1 to TRBJ1-2, with 8 bases matching TRBD1. Germline V gene lookup returns CDR1 MGHDK and CDR2 SYGVNS. This CDR3 is built from 14 residues. The junction had 10 bases not matched to a gene; V was cut back by 7 bases and J by 6 bases. For the CDR3, the DNA is TGTGCCAGCAACCAACCAGGGGGCAAGAATGGCTACACCTTC. Amino acids: CASNQPGGKNGYTF.

The chain's CDR3 is CASSLRYQETQYF. Here the CDR3 DNA reads TGTGCCAGCAGCCTCAGGTACCAAGAGACCCAGTACTTC. The chain links TRBV5-6 to TRBJ2-5, with D uncertain. Looked up from germline, CDR1 is SGHDT and CDR2 is YYEEEE. The V end lost 4 bases, the J end lost 0 bases, and 7 bases lay between the germline ends. This CDR3 comprises 13 residues.

CDR3 in amino acids: CASSPNVATEAFF. In nucleotides, the CDR3 is TGTGCCAGCAGCCCAAACGTAGCGACTGAAGCTTTCTTT. This chain uses TRBV13 with TRBJ1-1, with unresolved D. The V end was cut by 5 bases, the J end by 5 bases, with 12 bases between. The CDR3 covers 13 residues. Per germline, CDR1 PRHDT and CDR2 FYEKMQ (reference sequence). The complete variable domain, with remaining parts taken from reference TRBV13 and TRBJ1-1, reads AAGVIQSPRHLIKEKRETATLKCYPIPRHDTVYWYQQGPGQDPQFLISFYEKMQSDKGSIPDRFSAQQFSDYHSELNMSSLELGDSALYFCASSPNVATEAFFGQGTRLTVV.

As regards this clone: Within the sample, other DNA sequences also encode this same CDR3. The rearrangement links TRBV7-9 to TRBJ2-5, with a tentative D call TRBD2 (5 bases). The length of the CDR3 is 12 residues. Germline loops: CDR1 SEHNR, CDR2 FQNEAQ (reference sequence). V lost 1 base to trimming and J lost 5 bases, with 5 bases between them. The CDR3 loop reads CASSLGRETQYF. The CDR3 DNA reads as TGTGCCAGCAGCTTAGGGAGGGAGACCCAGTACTTC. Full variable domain (outside the CDR3, taken from reference TRBV7-9 and TRBJ2-5): DTGVSQNPRHKITKRGQNVTFRCDPISEHNRLYWYRQTLGQGPEFLTYFQNEAQLEKSRLLSDRFSAERPKGSFSTLEIQRTEQGDSAMYLCASSLGRETQYFGPGTRLLVL.

The CDR3: CASSPTGANYGYTF. The CDR3 coding sequence is TGCGCCAGCAGTCCGACAGGGGCTAACTATGGCTACACCTTC. The rearrangement links TRBV4-3 to TRBJ1-2, with TRBD1 identical over 8 bases. V was pared by 6 bases and J by 0 bases, with 3 bases of the junction left unmatched. There are 14 residues in the CDR3. Germline V gene sequence: CDR1 LGHNA, CDR2 YSLEER.

V usage is TRBV7-2 and J usage is TRBJ1-5; 10 positions match TRBD1. V was clipped by 2 bases and J by 4 bases; unmatched bases: 2. The CDR3 has 15 amino acids. The V gene's germline CDR1 is SGHTA and CDR2 FQGNSA. CDR3 protein: CASSLRTGGNQPQHF. DNA of the CDR3: TGTGCCAGCAGCTTACGGACAGGGGGGAATCAGCCCCAGCATTTT.

The genes are TRBV9 and TRBJ2-2; 9 bases map to TRBD2. The germline V gene encodes CDR1 SGDLS and CDR2 YYNGEE. V was clipped by 0 bases and J by 7 bases; unmatched bases: 7. This CDR3 region has 16 residues. The CDR3 reads CASSVVGLAGFGELFF. In DNA, the CDR3 is TGTGCCAGCAGCGTAGTGGGGCTAGCGGGGTTCGGGGAGCTGTTTTTT.

The CDR3 region has the DNA TGTGCCAGCAGATCCGGACTAGCGGGGGACCTCTCCTACAATGAGCAGTTCTTC. Translated: CASRSGLAGDLSYNEQFF. This sequence joins TRBV5-6 and TRBJ2-1, with 13 bases lining up with TRBD2. From germline, CDR1 is SGHDT and CDR2 YYEEEE. CDR3 length: 18 residues. The junction had 8 bases not matched to a gene; V was cut back by 5 bases and J by 0 bases.

The J gene is TRBJ1-2, the V gene TRBV6-6; TRBD1 aligns across 9 bases. Germline V gene lookup returns CDR1 MNHNY and CDR2 SVGAGI (reference sequence). This CDR3 region has 13 residues. Germline trimming cut 10 bases from V and 6 bases from J; bases unmatched to any gene: 9. For the CDR3, the DNA is TGTGCCACCAACACAGGGGGCGCGAATGGCTACACCTTC. Translating gives CATNTGGANGYTF.

This clone was observed a single time. The chain is built from TRBV21-1 and TRBJ2-7; the table's TRBD2 call for D was not verified on the DNA. TRBV21-1 is tagged as a pseudogene. The CDR3 runs 17 residues. The CDR3: CASSPVDSGRSSYEQYF. As DNA, the CDR3 is TGTGCCAGCAGCCCGGTGGACTCTGGTCGGAGCTCCTACGAGCAGTACTTC.